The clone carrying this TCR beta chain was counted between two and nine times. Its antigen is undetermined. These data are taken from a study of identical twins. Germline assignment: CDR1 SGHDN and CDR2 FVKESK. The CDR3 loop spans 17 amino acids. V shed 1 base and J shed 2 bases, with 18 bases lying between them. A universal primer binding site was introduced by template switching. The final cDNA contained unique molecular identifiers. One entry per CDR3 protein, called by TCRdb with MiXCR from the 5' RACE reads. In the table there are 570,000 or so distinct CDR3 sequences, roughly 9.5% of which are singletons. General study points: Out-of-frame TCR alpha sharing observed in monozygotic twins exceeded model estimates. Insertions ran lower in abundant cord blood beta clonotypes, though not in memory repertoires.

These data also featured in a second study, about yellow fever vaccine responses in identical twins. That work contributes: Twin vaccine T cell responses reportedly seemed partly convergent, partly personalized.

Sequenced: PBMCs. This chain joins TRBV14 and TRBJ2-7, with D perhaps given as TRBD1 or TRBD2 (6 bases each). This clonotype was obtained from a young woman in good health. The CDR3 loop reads CASSQVRGGLQTYEQYF. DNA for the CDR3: TGTGCCAGCAGCCAAGTCCGTGGGGGGCTTCAGACCTACGAGCAGTACTTC.